Listed below are T cell receptor beta chains from one sample, sequenced in a study of T cell changes during pregnancy in multiple sclerosis. Generated by immunoSEQ multiplex PCR, the TCRdb table keeps only in-frame clones and is missing some. The sample contains about 47,000 clones, approximately 93% of which appear only once. The sample in question was peripheral blood, obtained in the second trimester of pregnancy. The receptor source for this set is a female donor with multiple sclerosis, enrolled in a pregnancy study. The CDR3 runs from the conserved cysteine through the conserved F or W. Each record gives: D gene, J gene, V gene, clone size, CDR3 DNA, CDR3 protein. The D gene is left open where the match is weak. Only some rows state a clone size, as once, few, many or a class for expanded clones.

- | TRBJ2-1 | TRBV10-2 | - | TGCGCCAGCAGTGAGTCTGGCAACAATGAGCAGTTCTTC | CASSESGNNEQFF
- | TRBJ2-7 | TRBV7-2 | - | TGTGCCAGCAGCTCAAGGGGCCATTCCTACGAGCAGTACTTC | CASSSRGHSYEQYF
- | TRBJ1-2 | TRBV2 | - | TGTGCCAGCACGGCAGGGGATAACTATGGCTACACCTTC | CASTAGDNYGYTF
TRBD1 | TRBJ1-2 | TRBV5-1 | - | TGCGCCAGCAGCTTGGCACCAGGGGGTGACTATGGCTACACCTTC | CASSLAPGGDYGYTF
- | TRBJ2-2 | TRBV7-5 | once | TGTGCCAGAAGCTTAGGTCCCCGGGGAGGTTTCCCTTTAAACACCGGGGAGCTGTTTTTT | CARSLGPRGGFPLNTGELFF
TRBD2 | TRBJ2-1 | TRBV7-7 | - | TGTGCTAGCAGCTTAGCGCCGGGACTAGCGGAATACAATGAGCAGTTCTTC | CASSLAPGLAEYNEQFF
- | TRBJ2-1 | TRBV4-1 | - | TGCGCCAGCAGCCAATCTGAGGTTCTCAATGGCCAGTTCTTC | CASSQSEVLNGQFF
TRBD1 | TRBJ2-5 | TRBV9 | - | TGTGCCAGCAGCGCGGGACAGGGGGTGATAGAGACCCAGTACTTC | CASSAGQGVIETQYF
TRBD2 | TRBJ2-7 | TRBV28 | - | TGTGCCAGCAGTTTACAGCGGGAGGCTACCTACGAGCAGTACTTC | CASSLQREATYEQYF
- | TRBJ2-7 | TRBV28 | - | TGTGCCAGCAGCCCTCCGGGACAAGTCTACGAGCAGTACTTC | CASSPPGQVYEQYF
- | TRBJ2-5 | TRBV15 | - | TGTGCCACCAGCAGAGGGACAGCCACTGAGACCCAGTACTTC | CATSRGTATETQYF
- | TRBJ2-3 | TRBV6-5 | - | TGTGCCAGCAGTTACTCGATGGTGGAGTTGGATACGCAGTATTTT | CASSYSMVELDTQYF
TRBD2 | TRBJ2-1 | TRBV25-1 | - | TGTGCCAGCGTAGGTGTGGGTAGCGGGAGATTCTCCTACAATGAGCAGTTCTTC | CASVGVGSGRFSYNEQFF
TRBD2 | TRBJ2-2 | TRBV4-3 | - | TGCGCCAGCAGCTCTGGGGGGGACTCGGAGCTGTTTTTT | CASSSGGDSELFF
- | TRBJ1-1 | TRBV15 | - | TGTGCCACCAGCAGAGATCCGACATCTGAAGCTTTCTTT | CATSRDPTSEAFF
- | TRBJ2-7 | TRBV7-6 | - | TGTGCCAGCAGCTTTTTGTCAGGGGCAGACGAGCAGTACTTC | CASSFLSGADEQYF
TRBD2 | TRBJ2-3 | TRBV5-8 | - | TGTGCCAGCAGCTTCCTTCGGGTACTAGCGGGAGGGCCGATGAATACGCAGTATTTT | CASSFLRVLAGGPMNTQYF
- | TRBJ2-7 | TRBV9 | - | TGTGCCAGCAGCGTGTCCCTGGGGACAGAGCAGTACTTC | CASSVSLGTEQYF
TRBD1 | TRBJ1-5 | TRBV19 | - | TGTGCCAGTAGTTATGGGACAGGGGTTGCTCAGCCCCAGCATTTT | CASSYGTGVAQPQHF
- | TRBJ2-3 | TRBV27 | - | TGTGCCAGCAGCAACATCCGAAACACCGCAGATACGCAGTATTTT | CASSNIRNTADTQYF
- | TRBJ1-1 | TRBV11-2 | - | TGTGCCAGCAGCTTAGGGGGCTTGAACACTGAAGCTTTCTTT | CASSLGGLNTEAFF
- | TRBJ1-4 | TRBV28 | few | TGTGCCAGCAGTCCCGTGGTGAGGGATGAAAAACTGTTTTTT | CASSPVVRDEKLFF
TRBD1 | TRBJ2-1 | TRBV7-9 | - | TGTGCCAGCAGCAAATCCGGGACAGCCTCCTACAATGAGCAGTTCTTC | CASSKSGTASYNEQFF
- | TRBJ1-2 | TRBV7-9 | few | TGTGCCAGCAGCTTCACAGGGAATAAGGACTATGGCTACACCTTC | CASSFTGNKDYGYTF
- | TRBJ2-7 | TRBV6-1 | - | TGTGCCAGCGGAACCTACAGGGCCGAGCAGTACTTC | CASGTYRAEQYF
- | TRBJ1-1 | TRBV18 | - | TGTGCCAGCTCACCAGGACACCTGAACACTGAAGCTTTCTTT | CASSPGHLNTEAFF
- | TRBJ2-1 | TRBV4-1 | - | TGCGCCAGCAGCCAAGGGGCCCCTGGGGGGAGTGGTCGAGGCAATGAGCAGTTCTTC | CASSQGAPGGSGRGNEQFF
- | TRBJ2-1 | TRBV27 | - | TGTGCCAGCAGTTCGCGACTAGAGGGTGAGCAGTTCTTC | CASSSRLEGEQFF
- | TRBJ2-1 | TRBV20-1 | few | TGCAGTGCCCACAGGGAGAATGAGCAGTTCTTC | CSAHRENEQFF
- | TRBJ2-7 | TRBV11-2 | - | TGTGCCAGCAGTGGGGCTAGCGACATCGGGTACGAGCAGTACTTC | CASSGASDIGYEQYF
- | TRBJ2-1 | TRBV7-9 | - | TGTGCCAGCAGCTTAGCGGCGGGATTGGGGTACAATGAGCAGTTCTTC | CASSLAAGLGYNEQFF
TRBD2 | TRBJ2-1 | TRBV7-2 | - | TGTGCCAGCAGCTTTAGCGGACTAGACTACAATGAGCAGTTCTTC | CASSFSGLDYNEQFF
TRBD2 | TRBJ2-1 | TRBV28 | - | TGTGCCAGCAGCCTCCGACGACTAGCAGGATACAATGAGCAGTTCTTC | CASSLRRLAGYNEQFF
- | TRBJ1-2 | TRBV29-1 | - | TGCAGCGTTGAAGAAGCAGAACAGCTCTATGGCTACACCTTC | CSVEEAEQLYGYTF
- | TRBJ1-5 | TRBV27 | once | TGTGCCAGCGGCCCCCCCAATCAGCCCCAGCATTTT | CASGPPNQPQHF
- | TRBJ2-7 | TRBV6-1 | - | TGTGCCAGCAGTGAAGCGGGGCAGGGAACCCGAGGAGAGCAGTACTTC | CASSEAGQGTRGEQYF
TRBD2 | TRBJ2-3 | TRBV6-5 | - | TGTGCCAGCAGTTCCATAGCGGGACACTCAGATACGCAGTATTTT | CASSSIAGHSDTQYF
- | TRBJ1-1 | TRBV2 | - | TGTGCCAGCAGTGAATCGGCCAGGGCAAACACTGAAGCTTTCTTT | CASSESARANTEAFF